A selection of T cell receptor beta chains follows, all from one sample in a study of shared clonotypes between healthy human individuals. TCRdb's copy holds only in-frame clones and misses some; the assay was immunoSEQ multiplex PCR. The table includes more than 2 million clones, more than 90% detected once. Sample: naive CD4+ T cells sorted from blood. These receptors all come from a man aged 18 to 35 in good health. The CDR3 runs from the conserved cysteine through the conserved F or W. D genes are given only for firm matches. Rows may omit the clone size; those that give it use once, few, many or a size class.

J gene	D gene	V gene	clone size	CDR3 length	CDR3 DNA	CDR3 protein
TRBJ2-1	TRBD2	TRBV28	NA	16	TGTGCCAGCAGTTTAACTAGCGGGCTTTCCTACAATGAGCAGTTCTTC	CASSLTSGLSYNEQFF
TRBJ1-2	NA	TRBV6-6	NA	13	TGTGCCAGCAGTTACGACAGCAACTATGGCTACACCTTC	CASSYDSNYGYTF
TRBJ1-2	TRBD1	TRBV19	NA	16	TGTGCCAGCACCCAAGACAGGGGGCTAGCTAACTATGGCTACACCTTC	CASTQDRGLANYGYTF
TRBJ2-2	NA	TRBV14	NA	16	TGTGCCAGCAGCGCCTTGCGGTCCTCGAACACCGGGGAGCTGTTTTTT	CASSALRSSNTGELFF
TRBJ2-2	NA	TRBV9	NA	16	TGTGCCAGCAGCGTAGCGGGGGGCGCGAACACCGGGGAGCTGTTTTTT	CASSVAGGANTGELFF
TRBJ1-5	NA	TRBV2	few	15	TGTGCCAGCAGTGAAGAGGTCGGGGGCAATCAGCCCCAGCATTTT	CASSEEVGGNQPQHF
TRBJ1-4	NA	TRBV10-3	NA	16	TGTGCCATCAGTGAGTTATACATGTCAACTAATGAAAAACTGTTTTTT	CAISELYMSTNEKLFF
TRBJ2-1	TRBD1	TRBV5-1	NA	18	TGCGCCAGCAGCTTCCCCGGGACAGGGGATTCAAGGGTGAATGAGCAGTTCTTC	CASSFPGTGDSRVNEQFF
TRBJ2-7	TRBD2	TRBV6-5	NA	14	TGTGCCAGCAGTCAAGGACTAGCGGGGGACGAGCAGTACTTC	CASSQGLAGDEQYF
TRBJ2-1	TRBD2	TRBV5-1	NA	16	TGCGCCAGCAGCGCTAGCGGGTTGAGCTCCTACAATGAGCAGTTCTTC	CASSASGLSSYNEQFF
TRBJ2-7	NA	TRBV28	NA	15	TGTGCCAGCAGTTCAGGGGGAGGCCAGTCCTACGAGCAGTACTTC	CASSSGGGQSYEQYF
TRBJ2-7	TRBD1	TRBV29-1	NA	12	TGCAGCGTGGAGGGACAGGGGTGGGAGCAGTACTTC	CSVEGQGWEQYF
TRBJ1-4	TRBD1	TRBV10-1	NA	18	TGCGCCAGCAGTGACAGGGGGCGGAGGGATGCAACTAATGAAAAACTGTTTTTT	CASSDRGRRDATNEKLFF
TRBJ2-3	TRBD2	TRBV7-3	NA	16	TGTGCCAGCAGCCCCAATAGCGGGGTTAGTGCAGATACGCAGTATTTT	CASSPNSGVSADTQYF
TRBJ2-4	NA	TRBV12-5	NA	13	TGTGCTAGTGGTTTGTCCGGGGCAAACATTCAGTACTTC	CASGLSGANIQYF
TRBJ1-5	TRBD1	TRBV7-2	once	16	TGTGCCAGCAGCTCCGGGACAGGGATGAACAATCAGCCCCAGCATTTT	CASSSGTGMNNQPQHF
TRBJ1-2	NA	TRBV6-5	NA	15	TGTGCCAGCAGTTACTCCGGGACCGCAATCTATGGCTACACCTTC	CASSYSGTAIYGYTF
TRBJ2-3	NA	TRBV29-1	once	12	TGCAGCGTTGAGGCGCTAGGGGATACGCAGTATTTT	CSVEALGDTQYF
TRBJ2-7	NA	TRBV5-1	once	15	TGCGCCAGCAGCTTGGCCGGGGGGACAGTCTACGAGCAGTACTTC	CASSLAGGTVYEQYF
TRBJ2-1	TRBD2	TRBV4-1	NA	15	TGCGCCAGCAGCCGAGGGACTAGCGGTTACAATGAGCAGTTCTTC	CASSRGTSGYNEQFF
TRBJ1-1	TRBD1	TRBV10-1	NA	15	TGCGCCAGCAGTCAACCCAGGGGGAAAAACACTGAAGCTTTCTTT	CASSQPRGKNTEAFF
TRBJ1-1	NA	TRBV29-1	NA	13	TGCAGCGTTGGGGAGGGCCGGAACACTGAAGCTTTCTTT	CSVGEGRNTEAFF
TRBJ2-7	TRBD1	TRBV5-1	NA	15	TGCGCCAGCAGCTTATCTCCGGGACAGGTGTACGAGCAGTACTTC	CASSLSPGQVYEQYF
TRBJ2-1	NA	TRBV6-1	NA	18	TGTGCCAGCAGTGGTCCGTCCGGAAGGGGCCGGTCCTACAATGAGCAGTTCTTC	CASSGPSGRGRSYNEQFF
TRBJ2-1	TRBD2	TRBV5-1	NA	17	TGCGCCAGCAGCTTGGTACCGACTAGCGGGCTATACAATGAGCAGTTCTTC	CASSLVPTSGLYNEQFF
TRBJ2-2	TRBD1	TRBV19	NA	14	TGTGCCAGCCGGGACAGGGGTAACACCGGGGAGCTGTTTTTT	CASRDRGNTGELFF
TRBJ2-7	NA	TRBV11-2	NA	16	TGTGCCAGCAGCAGCTTAGATCGCATCGCCTCCTACGAGCAGTACTTC	CASSSLDRIASYEQYF
TRBJ1-1	TRBD1	TRBV4-3	NA	16	TGCGCCAGCAGCCAAGACGAGGACAGGAGAAACACTGAAGCTTTCTTT	CASSQDEDRRNTEAFF
TRBJ1-1	NA	TRBV6-1	once	13	TGTGCCAGCAGTGTGGAGGTGAACACTGAAGCTTTCTTT	CASSVEVNTEAFF
TRBJ1-6	NA	TRBV28	NA	12	TGTGCCAGCAGTTTAAGGAGGGTCACCCTCCACTTT	CASSLRRVTLHF